This entry features one T cell receptor (beta chain) sequence. Its recognized antigen is unknown. Base qualities are missing; no much larger clone stands one base away. CD8 naive samples were CD45RO-negative cells positively selected for CCR7, giving a CD45RA+CCR7+ population that excluded TemRA cells. Healthy HIV-negative adults with no recently reported acute infections or vaccinations were included as donors. Every donor was a Caucasian adult residing in Nashville, Tennessee, USA. Blood was obtained by leukapheresis, after which PBMCs were separated by Ficoll-Histopaque density gradient centrifugation and cryopreserved in liquid nitrogen vapor phase. Purity and quantity of every magnetically sorted T cell population were checked by analytical flow cytometry. From each sorted fraction, genomic DNA was isolated and quantified by UV absorbance on a Nanodrop 2000c. Its CDR3 holds 14 amino acids, cysteine through phenylalanine. Only the CDR3 region is kept as DNA, spanning 42 bases read in frame from base 1. The junction carries 9 bases between V and J, which are trimmed by 2 bases and 2 bases respectively. Based on the germline V gene, the CDR1 and CDR2 sequences are SGHDT and YYEEEE.

This specimen belongs to a study of shared clonotypes between healthy human individuals (dated by TCRdb to the early 2020s). Regarding the research as a whole: Three men and two women, aged 18 to 49 years, made up the cohort. For each donor, CD4 naive and CD4 memory were each given three plates, CD8 naive was given two plates, and CD8 memory was given one plate. Blood TCR repertoires of five healthy adults were deeply sequenced to estimate repertoire size and the extent of clonotype sharing between individuals. To increase sequencing depth and limit assay-specific biases, different laboratories used diverse techniques to prepare libraries and sequence TCR repertoires. Between about 0.94 and 8.9 billion PBMCs per donor were obtained by leukapheresis. Overall study results and their limits: Sampling was limited to blood, and TCR repertoires in tissue likely differ from TCR repertoires in blood. Because the study included a small number of donors, the genetic and exposure-history diversity represented was limited. Based on pairwise subsampling, the degree of clonotype sharing among donors was expected to be affected by sequencing depth. Rarefaction of sorted-subset datasets indicated incomplete sequencing despite the large sequencing depth. When a handful of donors were compared, the shared fraction of clonotypes was about 5.4% for naive CD4, about 4% for naive CD8, more than 2% for memory CD4, and approximately 0.4% for memory CD8. Naive subsets generally had larger estimated clonotype richness than memory subsets. Compared with non-shared clonotypes, the clonotypes found in all four sorted-subset donors had higher generation probabilities.

Using the deep immunoSEQ assay, multiplex PCR amplified TCR CDR3 regions from genomic DNA. Genomic DNA extracted from each cell subset was distributed evenly over all wells of several immunoSEQ 96-well plates, and each plate served as one replicate. For sorted subsets, about 0.2 ug genomic DNA, equal to tens of thousands of T cell genomes, was loaded into each replicate PCR. The purified libraries were quantified using a Qubit 3.0 fluorometer, sized with a Bioanalyzer 2100, and then quantified again using the KAPA Library Quantification kit. Every immunoSEQ 96-well plate was sequenced on a separate single-read 150-cycle Illumina NextSeq 550 flow cell. The authors' analysis ran thus. The immunoSEQ output contained only junctional sequences without quality scores, so filtering could not match that applied to full-length reads. To assign V/J genes and CDR3, sequences were annotated using PyIR, a Python wrapper for IgBLAST v1.9, with IMGT germline references. Reads were filtered out if the reads had weak V/J assignments (E-value above 1e-6), no CDR3, stop codons, out-of-frame junctions, or ambiguous translated residues. V3J clonotypes were defined by identical inferred V gene, J gene, and CDR3 amino acid sequence. To compute the percentage overlap between repertoires, the number of shared unique clonotypes was divided by the size of the smaller repertoire. Three approaches were used to assess repertoire richness: RTK rarefaction, the Chao1 estimator, and Recon v2.1 estimates of unobserved clonotypes. Generation probabilities for all TCRbeta clonotypes obtained by the gDNA method from a handful of donors were computed using OLGA. TCRdb mirrors the immuneACCESS table, restricted to in-frame sequences. Some clones are absent from its copies; in checked studies, under half trace to an unresolved V gene, and the reason for the others is unknown. V and J calls and clone size follow that table, whereas D and trimming were derived from the DNA. Here the sample has 2 million to 2.5 million clones; 93% occur a single time. The ten biggest clones cover more than 1.5% of the sample.

The receptor was isolated from a man aged 18 to 35 in good health. Some clones in this sample may be carry-over from other donors' samples. Source material: naive CD8+ T cells from PBMCs. What this sample's cell subset or site label stands for: CD45RA+CCR7+. The chain links TRBV5-6 with TRBJ2-3, with a tentative D gene TRBD1 over 5 matching bases. DNA sequence: TGTGCCAGCAGCTTAAGGGGCGTCACAGATACGCAGTATTTT. Protein translation: CASSLRGVTDTQYF. Beyond the CDR3, the reference TRBV5-6 and TRBJ2-3 genes provide the residues; the full variable domain reads: DAGVTQSPTHLIKTRGQQVTLRCSPKSGHDTVSWYQQALGQGPQFIFQYYEEEERQRGNFPDRFSGHQFPNYSSELNVNALLLGDSALYLCASSLRGVTDTQYFGPGTRLTVL.